This TCR beta chain was identified during a study of T cells in Graves' hyperthyroidism and ophthalmopathy. Researchers amplified the TCR beta CDR3 regions from RNA transcripts. First-round RT-PCR targeting the TCR CDR3 was performed with the HTBI primer set. TCRdb analysed the multiplex PCR reads with MiXCR anew, one entry per CDR3 protein. The table records around 700,000 distinct CDR3 sequences, around a sixth of them present only once. The sequence derives from a woman between 45 and 60 years old with Graves' hyperthyroidism that later progressed to Graves' ophthalmopathy. Sequences were obtained from blood.

For the CDR3, the DNA is TGTGCCAGCAGCGTAGGTTACGAGACCGTCCATGAAGCTTTCTTT. This sequence encodes CASSVGYETVHEAFF. The chain carries TRBV9 and TRBJ1-1; D call uncertain. The CDR3 loop spans 15 amino acids. Trimming stripped 0 bases from V and 7 bases from J, with 16 bases between. Germline V gene lookup returns CDR1 SGDLS and CDR2 YYNGEE.